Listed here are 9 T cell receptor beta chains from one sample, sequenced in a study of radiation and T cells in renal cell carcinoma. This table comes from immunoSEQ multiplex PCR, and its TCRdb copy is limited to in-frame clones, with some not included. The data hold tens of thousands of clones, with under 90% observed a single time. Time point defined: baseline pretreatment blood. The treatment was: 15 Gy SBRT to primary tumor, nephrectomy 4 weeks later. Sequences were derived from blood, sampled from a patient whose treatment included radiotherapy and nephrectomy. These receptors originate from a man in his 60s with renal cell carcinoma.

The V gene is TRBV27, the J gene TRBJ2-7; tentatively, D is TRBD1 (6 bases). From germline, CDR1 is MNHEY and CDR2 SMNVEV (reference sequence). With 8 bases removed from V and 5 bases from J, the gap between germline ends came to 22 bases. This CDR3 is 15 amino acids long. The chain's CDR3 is CASCPRQVQDDEQYF. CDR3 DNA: TGTGCCAGCTGCCCCCGACAGGTCCAGGACGACGAGCAGTACTTC.

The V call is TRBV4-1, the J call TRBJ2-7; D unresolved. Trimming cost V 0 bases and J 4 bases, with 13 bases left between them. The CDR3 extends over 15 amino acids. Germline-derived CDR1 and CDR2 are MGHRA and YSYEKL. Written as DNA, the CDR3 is TGCGCCAGCAGCCAAGATAACGCAGGTGTTTACGAGCAGTACTTC. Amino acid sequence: CASSQDNAGVYEQYF.

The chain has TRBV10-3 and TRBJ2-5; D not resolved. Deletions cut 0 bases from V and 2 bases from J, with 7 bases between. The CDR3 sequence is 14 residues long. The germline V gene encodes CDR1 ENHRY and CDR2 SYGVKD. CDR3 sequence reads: CAISESLGQETQYF. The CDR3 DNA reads TGTGCCATCAGTGAGTCTCTAGGGCAAGAGACCCAGTACTTC.

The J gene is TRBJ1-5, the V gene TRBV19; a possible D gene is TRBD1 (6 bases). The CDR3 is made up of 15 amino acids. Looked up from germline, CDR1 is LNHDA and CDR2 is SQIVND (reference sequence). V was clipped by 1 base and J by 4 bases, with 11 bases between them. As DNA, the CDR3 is TGTGCCAGTAGTATAGGAAGACAGGTAAATCAGCCCCAGCATTTT. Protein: CASSIGRQVNQPQHF. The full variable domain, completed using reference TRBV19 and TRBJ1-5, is DGGITQSPKYLFRKEGQNVTLSCEQNLNHDAMYWYRQDPGQGLRLIYYSQIVNDFQKGDIAEGYSVSREKKESFPLTVTSAQKNPTAFYLCASSIGRQVNQPQHFGDGTRLSIL.

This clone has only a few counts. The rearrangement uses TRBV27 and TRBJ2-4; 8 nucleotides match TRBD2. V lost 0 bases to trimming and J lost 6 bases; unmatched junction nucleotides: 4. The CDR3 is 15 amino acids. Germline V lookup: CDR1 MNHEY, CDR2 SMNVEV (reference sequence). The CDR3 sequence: CASSLSGLAGNIQYF. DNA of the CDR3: TGTGCCAGCAGTTTATCTGGACTAGCAGGAAACATTCAGTACTTC.

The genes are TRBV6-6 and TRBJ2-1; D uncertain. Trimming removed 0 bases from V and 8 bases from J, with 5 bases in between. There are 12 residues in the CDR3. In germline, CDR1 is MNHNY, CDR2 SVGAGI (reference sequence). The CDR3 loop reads CASSYSLYEQFF. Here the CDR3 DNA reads TGTGCCAGCAGTTACTCCCTGTATGAGCAGTTCTTC.

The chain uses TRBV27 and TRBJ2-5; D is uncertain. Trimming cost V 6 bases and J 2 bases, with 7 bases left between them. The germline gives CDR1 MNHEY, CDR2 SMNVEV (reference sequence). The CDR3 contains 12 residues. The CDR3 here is CASRRRQETQYF. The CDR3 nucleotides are TGTGCCAGCAGGCGGCGACAAGAGACCCAGTACTTC.

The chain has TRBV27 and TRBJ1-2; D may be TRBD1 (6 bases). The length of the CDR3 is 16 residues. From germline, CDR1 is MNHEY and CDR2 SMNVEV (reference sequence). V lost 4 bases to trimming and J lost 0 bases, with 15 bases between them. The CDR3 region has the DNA TGTGCCAGCAGTTCGGGGCGGGGGCGGGCTAACTATGGCTACACCTTC. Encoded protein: CASSSGRGRANYGYTF.

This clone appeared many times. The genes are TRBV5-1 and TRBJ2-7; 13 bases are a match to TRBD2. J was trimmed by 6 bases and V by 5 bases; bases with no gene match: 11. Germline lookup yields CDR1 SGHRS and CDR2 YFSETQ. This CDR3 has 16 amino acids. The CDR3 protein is CASSTSGRAGVTEQYF. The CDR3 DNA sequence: TGCGCCAGCAGTACTAGCGGGAGGGCCGGGGTTACCGAGCAGTACTTC.